These 32 T cell receptor beta chains originate from one sample sequenced in a study of blood T cells in healthy people across ages. Then a second PCR, running roughly 7 to 12 cycles, was carried out with a sample-barcoded 5' primer and a J-beta primer mix. TCRdb fed the 5' RACE reads into MiXCR, producing one record per CDR3 protein. The sample has under 2 million distinct CDR3 sequences; about 31% are singletons. The material sequenced was blood. These receptors were obtained from a woman aged 25 to 45 in good health.

This clonotype has only a few counts. V and J are TRBV9 and TRBJ2-7; the D is unclear. V dropped 1 base and J dropped 0 bases, with 8 bases sitting between them. Germline CDR1 reads SGDLS; CDR2 reads YYNGEE. The CDR3 covers 14 residues. The CDR3 sequence: CASSVNSDSYEQYF. The CDR3 region has the DNA TGTGCCAGCAGCGTAAACAGCGACTCCTACGAGCAGTACTTC.

The chain couples TRBV5-4 to TRBJ2-5; TRBD1 matches at 9 bases. Germline V gene lookup returns CDR1 SGHNT and CDR2 YYREEE (reference sequence). The CDR3 spans 15 residues. After removal of 4 bases from V and 4 bases from J, the junction contained 8 bases not matched to a gene. The CDR3 nucleotides are TGTGCCAGCAGCCCGGGACAGGGTGGGTCAGAGACCCAGTACTTC. Its protein product is CASSPGQGGSETQYF.

The J gene is TRBJ1-2, the V gene TRBV2; no clear D. Trimming took 2 bases from V and 3 from J, leaving 13 bases between them. The CDR3 has 15 residues. CDR1 SNHLY and CDR2 FYNNEI come from the germline V gene. CDR3 DNA: TGTGCCAGCAGTGAAAGTCGAGGGTGGGACTATGGCTACACCTTC. Translation gives CASSESRGWDYGYTF.

This clonotype was counted only a few times. The chain employs TRBV12-3 or TRBV12-4 and TRBJ2-3; 16 bases are shared with TRBD2. The CDR3 is 17 amino acids. Trimming cost V 3 bases and J 3 bases; bases outside gene matches: 3. CDR3 bases: TGTGCCAGCAGTTTCGGGACTAGCGGGAGGGGTACAGATACGCAGTATTTT. It specifies CASSFGTSGRGTDTQYF.

This chain links TRBV18 with TRBJ2-7; 7 bases agree with TRBD1. This CDR3 spans 13 amino acids. Trimming removed 8 bases from V and 1 base from J; junction bases left unmatched: 5. Germline CDR1 and CDR2: KGHSH and LQKENI. The CDR3: CASPRDRSYEQYF. The CDR3 DNA follows: TGTGCCAGCCCACGGGACAGATCCTACGAGCAGTACTTC.

In this sample, this clonotype turned up many times. This CDR3 reads CASSPAGLESLAKNIQYF. The CDR3 DNA follows: TGTGCCAGCAGCCCCGCCGGCCTGGAGAGCCTAGCCAAAAACATTCAGTACTTC. The chain carries TRBV5-5 and TRBJ2-4, with unresolved D. CDR1 and CDR2 from the germline V gene are SGHKS and YYEKEE (reference sequence). V was pared by 4 bases and J by 0 bases, with 20 bases between. The CDR3 loop spans 18 amino acids.

CDR3 residues: CASSPLRWASGRSGYEQYF. The CDR3 nucleotides are TGTGCCAGCAGCCCACTACGGTGGGCTAGCGGGAGGAGTGGGTACGAGCAGTACTTC. V is TRBV3-1 and J is TRBJ2-7; 11 bases are a match to TRBD2. The V gene end was trimmed by 4 bases and the J gene end by 4 bases; junction bases not matched to a gene: 18. The CDR3 sequence is 19 residues long. CDR1 and CDR2 (germline): LGHDT, YNNKEL (reference sequence).

The J gene is TRBJ2-3, the V gene TRBV25-1; D is ambiguous. The ends were cut back, 2 bases at V and 0 bases at J, with 6 bases in the middle. In germline, CDR1 is MGHDK, CDR2 SYGVNS. This CDR3 comprises 14 residues. The CDR3 nucleotides are TGTGCCAGCAGTGAACCTGGAAGCACAGATACGCAGTATTTT. The encoded protein is CASSEPGSTDTQYF.

This clonotype was recorded at least ten times. The CDR3 DNA reads as TGTGCCAGCAGTCCCGGGGGGGTCAATGAGCAGTTCTTC. Translated, it gives CASSPGGVNEQFF. The V call is TRBV12-3 or TRBV12-4, the J call TRBJ2-1; 8 bases fit TRBD2. V shed 5 bases, J shed 6 bases, and the junction held 3 bases outside the gene matches. CDR3 size: 13 residues.

The gene calls are TRBV20-1 and TRBJ2-1; D is tentatively TRBD1 or TRBD2 (6 bases each). V was pared by 0 bases and J by 7 bases, with 13 bases between. CDR3 length: 14 residues. Germline V gene data show CDR1 as DFQATT and CDR2 as SNEGSKA (reference sequence). CDR3 region: CSAREIGGRNEQFF. The CDR3 DNA sequence: TGCAGTGCTAGAGAAATAGGGGGGCGGAATGAGCAGTTCTTC.

This clonotype was seen repeatedly, ten times or more. The gene calls are TRBV20-1 and TRBJ2-2; TRBD2 aligns across 10 bases. This CDR3 comprises 16 residues. Germline V lookup: CDR1 DFQATT, CDR2 SNEGSKA (reference sequence). The junction had 8 bases not matched to a gene; V was cut back by 2 bases and J by 5 bases. CDR3 amino acids: CSARRLLAGETGELFF. CDR3 nucleotides: TGCAGTGCTAGAAGATTGCTAGCGGGGGAAACCGGGGAGCTGTTTTTT.

The gene calls are TRBV20-1 and TRBJ2-3, with D unresolved. Trimming removed 0 bases from V and 2 bases from J, with 6 bases in between. CDR1 and CDR2 (germline): DFQATT, SNEGSKA (reference sequence). CDR3 size: 13 residues. The DNA for the CDR3 is TGCAGTGCTAGAGAAGTCTCCACAGATACGCAGTATTTT. It codes for CSAREVSTDTQYF.

The J gene is TRBJ1-6, the V gene TRBV15; 10 bases match TRBD1. Germline CDR1 LNHNV, CDR2 YYDKDF (reference sequence). Germline trimming cut 5 bases from V and 15 bases from J; bases unmatched to any gene: 13. This CDR3 region has 15 residues. The CDR3 spells CATSLGGTGETNLHF. CDR3 DNA sequence: TGTGCCACCAGCCTAGGGGGGACAGGGGAGACCAACCTCCACTTT.

This clonotype has more than one count but fewer than ten. This chain connects TRBV7-3 to TRBJ2-2; D not resolved. There are 12 residues in the CDR3. Trimming took off 2 bases at V and 7 bases at J, with 5 bases between the two ends. Germline CDR1 and CDR2: SGHTA and FQGTGA. The CDR3 is CASSLLGGELFF. The CDR3 nucleotides read TGTGCCAGCAGCTTACTTGGCGGGGAGCTGTTTTTT.

Concerning this clonotype: A much larger clone differs by one base, so this may be a read error. V is TRBV5-5 and J is TRBJ1-2; D unclear. The germline V gene encodes CDR1 SGHKS and CDR2 YYEKEE (reference sequence). The CDR3 covers 15 residues. Trimming pared 4 bases from V and 6 bases from J, leaving 19 bases between. The CDR3 sequence is CASSSTSDQRDGYTF. CDR3 DNA: TGTGCCAGCAGCAGCACCTCGGACCAGAGGGATGGCTACACCTTC. Based on the CDR3 plus reference TRBV5-5 and TRBJ1-2, the full variable domain is DAGVTQSPTHLIKTRGQQVTLRCSPISGHKSVSWYQQVLGQGPQFIFQYYEKEERGRGNFPDRFSARQFPNYSSELNVNALLLGDSALYLCASSSTSDQRDGYTFGSGTRLTVV.

This clonotype was counted ten times or more. This chain joins TRBV4-1 and TRBJ2-7; TRBD1 might be the D (5 bases). The CDR3 spans 15 residues. V lost 0 bases, J lost 0 bases, and 9 bases lay in between. The V gene's germline CDR1 is MGHRA and CDR2 YSYEKL. The CDR3 region has the DNA TGCGCCAGCAGCCAAGATAAGACAGCCTCCTACGAGCAGTACTTC. Residues: CASSQDKTASYEQYF.

This clonotype has ten or more counts. The rearrangement links TRBV10-3 to TRBJ2-1; maybe TRBD1 (6 bases). Germline lookup yields CDR1 ENHRY and CDR2 SYGVKD. Deletions cut 7 bases from V and 8 bases from J, with 21 bases between. The CDR3 is 15 residues long. The CDR3: CAITEGGDSVHEQFF. As DNA, the CDR3 is TGTGCCATCACGGAAGGGGGAGATTCTGTGCATGAGCAGTTCTTC.

The CDR3 here is CASSRLQRREETQYF. Here the CDR3 DNA reads TGTGCCAGCAGCCGACTCCAGCGGAGAGAAGAGACCCAGTACTTC. The V gene is TRBV6-5, the J gene TRBJ2-5, with a tentative D call TRBD2 (5 bases). V was trimmed by 6 bases and J by 3 bases, leaving 17 bases between them. Germline lookup yields CDR1 MNHEY and CDR2 SVGAGI. The CDR3 sequence is 15 residues long.

The rearrangement uses TRBV4-2 and TRBJ2-7; 10 bases map to TRBD2. V was clipped by 4 bases and J by 4 bases; unmatched bases: 13. The CDR3 spans 17 residues. Per germline, CDR1 LGHNA and CDR2 YNFKEQ. CDR3 in amino acids: CASSPRASGRLGYEQYF. CDR3 sequence (DNA): TGTGCCAGCAGCCCTCGGGCTAGCGGGAGACTAGGTTACGAGCAGTACTTC.

The V and J genes are TRBV7-9 and TRBJ2-3; either TRBD1 or TRBD2 may supply D (5 bases each). Germline CDR1 and CDR2: SEHNR and FQNEAQ (reference sequence). Trimming pared 1 base from V and 6 bases from J, leaving 14 bases between. The CDR3 runs to 15 residues. The CDR3 reads CASSLGAKGTDTQYF. The DNA of the CDR3 is TGTGCCAGCAGCTTAGGAGCGAAGGGGACGGATACGCAGTATTTT.

This clonotype was observed a single time. The CDR3 is CASGRVGSQPQHF. Written as DNA, the CDR3 is TGTGCCAGTGGCCGGGTCGGATCTCAGCCCCAGCATTTT. This chain links TRBV6-4 with TRBJ1-5, with unresolved D. CDR3 length: 13 residues. Germline assignment: CDR1 MRHNA and CDR2 SNTAGT. Trimming removed 9 bases from V and 6 bases from J, with 15 bases in between.

This rearrangement joins TRBV7-6 to TRBJ2-7; D is undetermined. Germline CDR1 and CDR2: SGHVS and FNYEAQ. The ends were cut back, 4 bases at V and 7 bases at J, with 14 bases in the middle. This CDR3 is 13 amino acids long. CDR3 bases: TGTGCCAGCAGCTCCGGACCGGAACGGGAGCAGTACTTC. Translation gives CASSSGPEREQYF.

This clonotype came up a few times. The chain couples TRBV5-1 to TRBJ2-1, with unresolved D. Trimming removed 0 bases at V and 8 bases at J, with 15 bases between. Germline CDR1 is SGHRS and CDR2 is YFSETQ. There are 15 residues in the CDR3. CDR3 loop: CASSLAGAAQHEQFF. CDR3 DNA sequence: TGCGCCAGCAGCTTGGCGGGCGCGGCTCAACATGAGCAGTTCTTC.

This clonotype has a handful of counts. V usage is TRBV4-1 and J usage is TRBJ1-2; D is possibly TRBD1 (6 bases). The germline V gene encodes CDR1 MGHRA and CDR2 YSYEKL. This CDR3 comprises 17 residues. Trimming left V 0 bases short and J 3 bases short, with 17 bases between. The CDR3 sequence: CASSQDSTGLYDYGYTF. CDR3 coding DNA: TGCGCCAGCAGCCAAGATTCGACAGGCCTTTACGACTATGGCTACACCTTC.

This clonotype was observed a single time. This chain uses TRBV7-3 with TRBJ2-3; possible D gene TRBD1, 6 bases. Per the germline V gene, CDR1 is SGHTA and CDR2 is FQGTGA. V was trimmed by 5 bases and J by 6 bases, leaving 18 bases between them. CDR3 length: 15 amino acids. The CDR3 coding sequence is TGTGCCAGCAGCCCTTTATGGGGGCGCGGGGATACGCAGTATTTT. Amino acids: CASSPLWGRGDTQYF. Combining the CDR3 with reference TRBV7-3 and TRBJ2-3 gives the whole variable domain GAGVSQTPSNKVTEKGKYVELRCDPISGHTALYWYRQSLGQGPEFLIYFQGTGAADDSGLPNDRFFAVRPEGSVSTLKIQRTERGDSAVYLCASSPLWGRGDTQYFGPGTRLTVL.

This clonotype came up a few times. This chain links TRBV13 with TRBJ2-1; D tentatively reads TRBD1 or TRBD2 (5 bases each). The length of the CDR3 is 15 residues. V was cut by 5 bases and J by 4 bases, with 15 bases left in between. From germline, CDR1 is PRHDT and CDR2 FYEKMQ (reference sequence). CDR3 residues: CASSLGRGDYNEQFF. The CDR3 DNA reads TGTGCCAGCAGCCTGGGGAGAGGGGATTACAATGAGCAGTTCTTC.

This chain links TRBV21-1 with TRBJ2-1; the table's TRBD2 call for D was not verified on the DNA. TRBV21-1 is classified as a pseudogene. CDR3 length: 21 amino acids. CDR3 in DNA: TGTGCCAGCAGCAAAGGGGGTAAGGGACTAGCGGAAGTTCTATTCTACAATGAGCAGTTCTTC. It translates to CASSKGGKGLAEVLFYNEQFF.

To note about this clonotype: No conserved phenylalanine or tryptophan is present at the end of the CDR3, so a read error is the likely explanation. V usage is TRBV7-3 and J usage is TRBJ2-1; tentative D call: TRBD1 (5 bases). Trimming pared 5 bases from V and 6 bases from J, leaving 14 bases between. CDR1 and CDR2 (germline): SGHTA, FQGTGA. The CDR3 is 14 amino acids. CDR3 sequence (DNA): TGTGCCAGCAGCCGGACACTGCAAGGCAATGAGCAGTTCTCC. The encoded protein is CASSRTLQGNEQFS.

This clonotype was seen only a few times. The chain is built from TRBV12-3 or TRBV12-4 and TRBJ2-7, with D possibly being TRBD2 (7 bases). V lost 5 bases to trimming and J lost 6 bases, with 17 bases between them. The CDR3 runs 14 residues. The CDR3 sequence is CASSILGGASEQYF. DNA for the CDR3: TGTGCCAGCAGTATACTAGGGGGGGCAAGCGAGCAGTACTTC.

This sequence joins TRBV21-1 and TRBJ2-3; TRBD2 was called by the table and not checked on the DNA. TRBV21-1 is annotated as a pseudogene. The CDR3 runs to 16 residues. The CDR3 sequence is CASSKARSPTPDTQYF. The CDR3 DNA follows: TGTGCCAGCAGCAAAGCCCGAAGCCCTACCCCCGATACGCAGTATTTT.

This clonotype has a single count. The chain carries TRBV18 and TRBJ2-2, with D maybe TRBD2 (5 bases). V was trimmed by 0 bases and J by 1 base, leaving 6 bases between them. This CDR3 spans 15 amino acids. Germline CDR1 is KGHSH and CDR2 is LQKENI. In nucleotides, the CDR3 is TGTGCCAGCTCACCACCGGCGGGGAACACCGGGGAGCTGTTTTTT. Its translation: CASSPPAGNTGELFF.

The chain couples TRBV2 to TRBJ2-3; D is uncertain. Germline assignment: CDR1 SNHLY and CDR2 FYNNEI. The CDR3 is made up of 14 amino acids. The ends were cut back, 8 bases at V and 4 bases at J, with 16 bases in the middle. The CDR3 nucleotides are TGTGCCAGCGAGCGCGGTTTCGAGGCAGATACGCAGTATTTT. It translates to CASERGFEADTQYF.